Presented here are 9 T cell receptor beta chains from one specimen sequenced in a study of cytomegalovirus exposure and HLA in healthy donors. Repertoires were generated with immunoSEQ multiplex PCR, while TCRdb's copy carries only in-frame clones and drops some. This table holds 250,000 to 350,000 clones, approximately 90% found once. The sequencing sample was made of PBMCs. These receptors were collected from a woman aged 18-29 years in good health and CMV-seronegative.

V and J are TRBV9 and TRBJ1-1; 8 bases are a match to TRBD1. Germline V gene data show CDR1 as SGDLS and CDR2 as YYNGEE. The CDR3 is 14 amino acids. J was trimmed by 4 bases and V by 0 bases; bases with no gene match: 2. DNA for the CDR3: TGTGCCAGCAGCGTAGGGACAGGGAGCACTGAAGCTTTCTTT. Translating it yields CASSVGTGSTEAFF.

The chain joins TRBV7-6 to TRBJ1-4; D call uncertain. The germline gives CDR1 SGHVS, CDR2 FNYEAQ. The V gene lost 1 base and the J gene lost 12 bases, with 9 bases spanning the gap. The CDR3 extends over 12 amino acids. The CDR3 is CASSLERAELFF. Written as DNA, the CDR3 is TGTGCCAGCAGCTTAGAGCGGGCGGAACTGTTTTTT. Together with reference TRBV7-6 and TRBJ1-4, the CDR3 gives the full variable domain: GAGVSQSPRYKVTKRGQDVALRCDPISGHVSLYWYRQALGQGPEFLTYFNYEAQQDKSGLPNDRFSAERPEGSISTLTIQRTEQRDSAMYRCASSLERAELFFGSGTQLSVL.

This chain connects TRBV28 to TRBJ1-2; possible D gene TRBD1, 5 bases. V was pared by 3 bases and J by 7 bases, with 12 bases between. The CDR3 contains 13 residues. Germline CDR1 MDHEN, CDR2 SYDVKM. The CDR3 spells CASSFRASLGYTF. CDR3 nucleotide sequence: TGTGCCAGCAGTTTCAGGGCTTCTCTTGGCTACACCTTC.

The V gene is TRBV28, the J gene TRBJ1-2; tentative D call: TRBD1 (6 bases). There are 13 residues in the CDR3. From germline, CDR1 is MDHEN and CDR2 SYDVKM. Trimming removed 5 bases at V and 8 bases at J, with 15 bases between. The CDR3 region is CASSPRQVAGYTF. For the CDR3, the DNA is TGTGCCAGCAGTCCCCGACAGGTTGCGGGCTACACCTTC.

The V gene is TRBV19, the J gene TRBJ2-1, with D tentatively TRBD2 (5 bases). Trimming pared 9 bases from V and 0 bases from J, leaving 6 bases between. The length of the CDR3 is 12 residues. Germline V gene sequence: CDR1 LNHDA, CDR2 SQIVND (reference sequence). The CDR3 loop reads CASTSSYNEQFF. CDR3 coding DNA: TGTGCCAGCACTAGCTCCTACAATGAGCAGTTCTTC.

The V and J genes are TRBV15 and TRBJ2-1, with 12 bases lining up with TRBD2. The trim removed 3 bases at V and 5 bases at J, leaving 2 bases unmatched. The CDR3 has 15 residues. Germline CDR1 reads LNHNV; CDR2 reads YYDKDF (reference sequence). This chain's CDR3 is CATSSRLAGDNEQFF. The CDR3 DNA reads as TGTGCCACCAGCAGCCGACTAGCGGGAGACAATGAGCAGTTCTTC.

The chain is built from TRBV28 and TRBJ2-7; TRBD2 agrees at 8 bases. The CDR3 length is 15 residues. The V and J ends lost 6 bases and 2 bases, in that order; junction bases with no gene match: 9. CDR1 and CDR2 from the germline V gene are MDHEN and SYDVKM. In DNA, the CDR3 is TGTGCCAGCAGCCGGCTAGCGGGCCAAGCCTACGAGCAGTACTTC. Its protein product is CASSRLAGQAYEQYF.

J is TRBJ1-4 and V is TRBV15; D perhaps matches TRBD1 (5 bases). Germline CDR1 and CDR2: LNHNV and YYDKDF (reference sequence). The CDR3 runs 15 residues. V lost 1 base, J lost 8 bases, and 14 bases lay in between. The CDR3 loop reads CATSRARGGGEKLFF. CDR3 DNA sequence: TGTGCCACCAGCAGAGCACGCGGGGGAGGCGAAAAACTGTTTTTT.

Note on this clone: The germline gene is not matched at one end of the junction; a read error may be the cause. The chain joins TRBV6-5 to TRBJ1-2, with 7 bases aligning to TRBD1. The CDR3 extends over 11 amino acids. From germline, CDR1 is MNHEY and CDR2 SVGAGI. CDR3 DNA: TGTGCCAGCACCTTACAGGGGAACCACTACTTC. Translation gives CASTLQGNHYF.